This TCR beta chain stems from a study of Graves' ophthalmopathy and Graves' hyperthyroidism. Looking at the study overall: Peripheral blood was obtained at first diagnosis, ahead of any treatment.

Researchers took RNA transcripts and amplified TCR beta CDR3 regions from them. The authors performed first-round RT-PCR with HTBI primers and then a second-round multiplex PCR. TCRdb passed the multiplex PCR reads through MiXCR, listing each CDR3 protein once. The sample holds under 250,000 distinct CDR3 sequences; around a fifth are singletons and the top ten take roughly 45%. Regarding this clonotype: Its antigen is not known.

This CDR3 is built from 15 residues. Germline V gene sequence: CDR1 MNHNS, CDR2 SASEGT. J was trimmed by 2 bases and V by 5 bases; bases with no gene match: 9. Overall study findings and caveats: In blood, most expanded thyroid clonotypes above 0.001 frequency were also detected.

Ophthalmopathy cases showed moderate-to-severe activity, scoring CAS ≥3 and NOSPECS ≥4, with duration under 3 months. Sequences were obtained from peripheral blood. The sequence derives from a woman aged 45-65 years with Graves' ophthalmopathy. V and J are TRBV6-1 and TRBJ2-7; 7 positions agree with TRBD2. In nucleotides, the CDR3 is TGTGCCAGCAGTCCAGGGAGGGGCTTTACCTACGAGCAGTACTTC. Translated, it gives CASSPGRGFTYEQYF.